This T cell receptor (beta chain) stems from a study of cytomegalovirus exposure and HLA in healthy donors. Points from the study as a whole: Cytomegalovirus-associated TCR beta chains were listed, numbering some 170.

Note on this clone: Its antigen is not identified.

The PCR used 60 Vbeta and 13 Jbeta primers. TCRdb's copy holds only in-frame clones and misses some; the assay was immunoSEQ multiplex PCR. This repertoire shows about 67,000 clones, about 65% found once; its top ten account for around 1.9%. CDR3 length: 16 amino acids. Germline V lookup: CDR1 SEHNR, CDR2 FQNEAQ (reference sequence). With V trimmed by 2 bases and J by 6 bases, 5 bases remained unmatched. Sequenced input: PBMCs. J is TRBJ1-6 and V is TRBV7-9; 9 bases align to TRBD1. The sequence came from a woman younger than 45 in good health and CMV-seronegative. This CDR3 reads CASSLSGGQGNSPLHF. The CDR3 nucleotides are TGTGCCAGCAGCTTATCCGGGGGACAGGGTAATTCACCCCTCCACTTT. Full variable domain (remainder filled in from reference TRBV7-9 and TRBJ1-6): DTGVSQNPRHKITKRGQNVTFRCDPISEHNRLYWYRQTLGQGPEFLTYFQNEAQLEKSRLLSDRFSAERPKGSFSTLEIQRTEQGDSAMYLCASSLSGGQGNSPLHFGNGTRLTVT.